Described below is a single T cell receptor beta chain sequence and its context. Its antigen is as yet unknown. This record comes from a study of T cells expressing NK-cell markers. The overall study: Serological testing identified most of the eight sequenced donors as HCMV-seropositive and one as seronegative.

The CDR3 has 14 amino acids. Germline V CDR1 and CDR2: DFQATT, SNEGSKA (reference sequence). Using the 5' RACE reads, TCRdb records one entry per CDR3 protein without DNA. This specimen shows 250,000 to 300,000 distinct CDR3 sequences; the ten leading clones hold more than 3.5%. Study-level results: In five or six donors, dominant NKG2C+ clonotypes were about 1.0-7.5% of CD8+ T cells.

The gene calls are TRBV20-1 and TRBJ2-5; the TRBD1 assignment by TCRdb is unverifiable without DNA. Sequenced input: blood T cells: a sorted CD56 or NKG2C T cell subset, CD4+ or CD8+ T cells, or bulk PBMC T cells (not recorded which). This clonotype was obtained from a woman between 18 and 69 years old in good health. This CDR3 is CSAAQRDIQETQYF.